This T cell receptor beta chain was found in a study of early T cells in non-severe SARS-CoV-2 infection. Study overall: Sequencing of unsorted whole blood was done on bulk RNA, leaving chains unpaired.

One entry per CDR3 protein results from TCRdb running MiXCR on the 5' RACE reads. Of 30,000 to 40,000 distinct CDR3 sequences listed, less than 6.5% were seen once; the top ten hold roughly 13%. This clonotype was seen many times. This CDR3 has 16 residues. The specimen sequenced was whole blood. The rearrangement joins TRBV21-1 to TRBJ2-4; TRBD2 is the table's D call and was not checked against the DNA. TRBV21-1 is assigned pseudogene status. The TCR comes from an adult who was a healthcare worker with PCR-confirmed SARS-CoV-2 infection or an uninfected control (not recorded which). The CDR3 here is CASSKGRKWLASIQYF. The CDR3, as DNA: TGTGCCAGCAGCAAAGGCCGAAAGTGGCTAGCTAGCATTCAGTACTTC.